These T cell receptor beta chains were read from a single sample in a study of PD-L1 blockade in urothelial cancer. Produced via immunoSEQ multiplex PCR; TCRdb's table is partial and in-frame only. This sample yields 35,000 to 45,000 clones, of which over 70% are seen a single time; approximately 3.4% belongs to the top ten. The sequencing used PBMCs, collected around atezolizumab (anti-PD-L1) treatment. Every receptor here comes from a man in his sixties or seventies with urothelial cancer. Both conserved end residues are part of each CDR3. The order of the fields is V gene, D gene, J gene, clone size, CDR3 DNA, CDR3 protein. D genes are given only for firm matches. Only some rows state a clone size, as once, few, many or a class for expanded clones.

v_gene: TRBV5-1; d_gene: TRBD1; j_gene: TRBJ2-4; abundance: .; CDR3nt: TGCGCCAGCAGCCTAGGACAGGGTGACAAAAACATTCAGTACTTC; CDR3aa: CASSLGQGDKNIQYF
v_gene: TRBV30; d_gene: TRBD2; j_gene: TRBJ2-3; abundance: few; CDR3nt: TGTGCCTGGAGTGTTGAGTACTCACTAGCGGGGGGGCTAGTCGGTACGCAGTATTTT; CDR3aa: CAWSVEYSLAGGLVGTQYF
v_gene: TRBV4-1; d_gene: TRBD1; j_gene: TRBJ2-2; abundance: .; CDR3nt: TGCGCCAGCAGTCACGACAGGGTTACCCCCGGGGAGCTGTTTTTT; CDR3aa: CASSHDRVTPGELFF
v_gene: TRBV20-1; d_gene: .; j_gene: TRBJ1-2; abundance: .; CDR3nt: TGCAGTGCTCAGTGGGCAGGGAGCTACACCTTC; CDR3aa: CSAQWAGSYTF
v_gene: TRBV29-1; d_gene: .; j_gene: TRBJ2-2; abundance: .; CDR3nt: TGCAGCGTTGATCGAGGTAGCGGGAACACCGGGGAGCTGTTTTTT; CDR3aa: CSVDRGSGNTGELFF
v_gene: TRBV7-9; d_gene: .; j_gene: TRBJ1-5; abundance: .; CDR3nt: TGTGCCAGCAGCTTAGGACACAATCAGCCCCAGCATTTT; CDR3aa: CASSLGHNQPQHF
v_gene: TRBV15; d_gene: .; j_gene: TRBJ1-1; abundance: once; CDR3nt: TGTGCCACCAGCTGGACTAGGGTGGCCACTGAAGCTTTCTTT; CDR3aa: CATSWTRVATEAFF
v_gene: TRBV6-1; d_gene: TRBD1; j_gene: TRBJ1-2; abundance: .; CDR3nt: TGTGCCAGCAGTAACCCTAACGGGACAGCAGGCTTC; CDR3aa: CASSNPNGTAGF
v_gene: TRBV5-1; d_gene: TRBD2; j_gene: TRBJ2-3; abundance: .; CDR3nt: TGCGCCAGCAGCCCGGGACTAGCGGGGGGGGCAGATACGCAGTATTTT; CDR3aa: CASSPGLAGGADTQYF
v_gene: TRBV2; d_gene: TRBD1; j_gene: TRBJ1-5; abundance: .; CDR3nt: TGTGCCAGCAGTCCTCGACAGGGGGGAAATCAGCCCCAGCATTTT; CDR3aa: CASSPRQGGNQPQHF
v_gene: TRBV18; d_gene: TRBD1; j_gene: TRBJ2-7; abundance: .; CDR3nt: TGTGCCAGCTCTTACTCTTCCGGGACAGGGGGCAACGAGCAGTACTTC; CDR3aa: CASSYSSGTGGNEQYF
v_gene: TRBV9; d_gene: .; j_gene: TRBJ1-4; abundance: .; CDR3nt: TGTGCCAGCAGTCCCACGGGGGGAGGTGAAAAACTGTTTTTT; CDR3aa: CASSPTGGGEKLFF
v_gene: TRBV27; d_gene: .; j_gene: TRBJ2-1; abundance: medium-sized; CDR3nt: TGTGCCAGCATGCTCCGGGGGAGCTCCTACAATGAGCAGTTCTTC; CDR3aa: CASMLRGSSYNEQFF
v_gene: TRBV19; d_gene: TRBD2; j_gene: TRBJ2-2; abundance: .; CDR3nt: TGTGCCTCGGGCCCCGAGCGGGAGCGCACCGGGGAGCTGTTTTTT; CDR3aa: CASGPERERTGELFF
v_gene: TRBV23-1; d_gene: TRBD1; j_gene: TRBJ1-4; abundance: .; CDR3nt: TGCGCCAGCAGTATCCGGGACAGGGACAGGGGGTGCCTTGAAAAACTGTTTTTT; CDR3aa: CASSIRDRDRGCLEKLFF
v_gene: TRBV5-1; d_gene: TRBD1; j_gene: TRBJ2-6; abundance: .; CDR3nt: TGCGCCAGCGGGACTTCGGGACAGGGGCTCTCCGGGGCCAACGTCCTGACTTTC; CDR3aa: CASGTSGQGLSGANVLTF
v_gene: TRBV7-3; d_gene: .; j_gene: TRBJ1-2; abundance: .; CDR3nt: TGTGCCTGCGAGACAGAGGATGGCTACACCTTC; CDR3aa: CACETEDGYTF
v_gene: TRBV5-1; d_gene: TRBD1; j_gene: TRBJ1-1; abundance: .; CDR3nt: TGCGCCAGCAGCAGACAAGGACAGGGGGGTACTGAAGCTTTCTTT; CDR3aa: CASSRQGQGGTEAFF
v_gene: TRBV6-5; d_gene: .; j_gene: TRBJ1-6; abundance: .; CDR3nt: TGTGCCAGCAGTTACTCGGTCGCAGGGTATAATTCACCCCTCCACTTT; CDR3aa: CASSYSVAGYNSPLHF
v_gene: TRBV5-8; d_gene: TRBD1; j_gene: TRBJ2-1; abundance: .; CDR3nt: TGTGCCAGCAGCTTGGGTCCCGGGACAGTGGGTGAGCAGTTCTTC; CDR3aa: CASSLGPGTVGEQFF
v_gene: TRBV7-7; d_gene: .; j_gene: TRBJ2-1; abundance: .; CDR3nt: TGTGCCAGCAGCCCAGGGGTGGGCGAGGGGGAGCAGTTCTTC; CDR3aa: CASSPGVGEGEQFF
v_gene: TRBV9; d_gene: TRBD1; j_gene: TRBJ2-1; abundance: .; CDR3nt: TGTGCCAGCAGCGTAGGACAGGGGAGCGGTTACAATGAGCAGTTCTTC; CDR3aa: CASSVGQGSGYNEQFF
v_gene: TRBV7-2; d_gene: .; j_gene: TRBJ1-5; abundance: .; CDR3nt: TGTGCCAGCAGCCCGTCAGGGGCCACTTATCAGCCCCAGCATTTT; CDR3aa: CASSPSGATYQPQHF
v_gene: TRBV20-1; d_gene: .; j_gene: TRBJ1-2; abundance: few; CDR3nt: TGCAGTGCTAGAGGAGGGCAAGGCTACACCTTC; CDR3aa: CSARGGQGYTF
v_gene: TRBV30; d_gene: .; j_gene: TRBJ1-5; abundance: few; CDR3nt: TGTGCCTGGAGCCAGACAGAAAATCAGCCCCAGCATTTT; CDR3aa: CAWSQTENQPQHF